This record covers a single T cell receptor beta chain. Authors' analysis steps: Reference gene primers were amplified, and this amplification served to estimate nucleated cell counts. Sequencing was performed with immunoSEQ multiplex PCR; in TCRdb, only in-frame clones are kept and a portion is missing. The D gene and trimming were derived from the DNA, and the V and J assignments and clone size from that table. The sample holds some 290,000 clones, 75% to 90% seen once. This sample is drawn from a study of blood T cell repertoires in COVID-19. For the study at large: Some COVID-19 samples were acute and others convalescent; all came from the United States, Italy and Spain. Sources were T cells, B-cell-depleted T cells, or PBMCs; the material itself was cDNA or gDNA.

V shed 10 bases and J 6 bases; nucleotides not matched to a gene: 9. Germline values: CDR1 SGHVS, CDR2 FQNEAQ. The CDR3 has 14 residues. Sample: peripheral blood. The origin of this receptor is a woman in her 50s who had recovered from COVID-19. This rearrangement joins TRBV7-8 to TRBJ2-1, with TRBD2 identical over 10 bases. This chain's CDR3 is CAIMGSSGGNEQFF. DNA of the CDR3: TGTGCCATCATGGGGTCTAGCGGGGGCAATGAGCAGTTCTTC.